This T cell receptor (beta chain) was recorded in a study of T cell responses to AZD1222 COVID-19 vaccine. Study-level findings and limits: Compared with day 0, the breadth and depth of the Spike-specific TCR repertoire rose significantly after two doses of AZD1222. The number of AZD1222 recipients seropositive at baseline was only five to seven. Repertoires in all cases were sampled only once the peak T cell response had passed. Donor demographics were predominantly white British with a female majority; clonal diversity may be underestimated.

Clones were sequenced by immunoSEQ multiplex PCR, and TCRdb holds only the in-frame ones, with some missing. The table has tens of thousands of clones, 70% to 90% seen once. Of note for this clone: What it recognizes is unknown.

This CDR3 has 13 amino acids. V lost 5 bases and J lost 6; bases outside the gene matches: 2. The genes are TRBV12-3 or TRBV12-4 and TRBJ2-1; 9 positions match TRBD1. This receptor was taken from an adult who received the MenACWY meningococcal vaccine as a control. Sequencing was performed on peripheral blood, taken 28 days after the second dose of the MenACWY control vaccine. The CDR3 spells CASSGTGLNEQFF. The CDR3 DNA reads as TGTGCCAGCAGTGGGACAGGGCTCAATGAGCAGTTCTTC.